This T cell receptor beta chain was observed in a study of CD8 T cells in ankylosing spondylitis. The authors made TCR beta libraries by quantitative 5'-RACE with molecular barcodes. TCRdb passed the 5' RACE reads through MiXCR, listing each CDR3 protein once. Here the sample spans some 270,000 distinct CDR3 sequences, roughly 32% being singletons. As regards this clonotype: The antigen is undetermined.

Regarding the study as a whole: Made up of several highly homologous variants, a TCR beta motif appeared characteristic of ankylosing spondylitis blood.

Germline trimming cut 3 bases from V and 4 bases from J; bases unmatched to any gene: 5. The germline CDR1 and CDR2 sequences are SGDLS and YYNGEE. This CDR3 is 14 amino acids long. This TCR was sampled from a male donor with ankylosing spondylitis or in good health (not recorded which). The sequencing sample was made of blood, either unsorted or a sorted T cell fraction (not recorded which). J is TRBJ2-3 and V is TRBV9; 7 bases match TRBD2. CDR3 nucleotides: TGTGCCAGCAGCGCGACTAGCAGCGCAGATACGCAGTATTTT. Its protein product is CASSATSSADTQYF.